This paragraph covers one TCR beta chain sequence. Its antigen is not identified. CDR1 MDHEN and CDR2 SYDVKM come from the germline V gene. CDR3 length equals 14 residues. V shed 4 bases, J shed 8 bases, and the junction held 5 bases outside the gene matches. Profiled with immunoSEQ multiplex PCR; TCRdb holds only in-frame clones, not every one. The profile shows about 110,000 clones, 85% to 95% of them singletons. This sample was included in a study of T cell responses to AZD1222 COVID-19 vaccine. Study-level results: The repertoires were collected only after the peak T cell response. White British people made up most donors, females outnumbered males, and clonal diversity was possibly underestimated.

Here the sequenced sample was peripheral blood, taken on day 0 of AZD1222 vaccination. This chain connects TRBV28 to TRBJ2-4; 10 bases are a match to TRBD1. The sequence was collected from an adult in good health. The CDR3 region is CASSSRQGADIQYF. The CDR3 DNA reads TGTGCCAGCAGTTCTAGACAGGGGGCGGACATTCAGTACTTC.